The 16 T cell receptor beta chains in this list originate from one sample, sequenced in a study of identifying expanded T cells in peripheral blood. Generated by immunoSEQ multiplex PCR, the TCRdb table keeps only in-frame clones and is missing some. The table shows around 130,000 clones, with 80% to 90% occurring only once. Sequencing used blood. Receptors originate from a person aged 18 to 70 in good health.

This sequence joins TRBV7-8 and TRBJ1-1, with 7 bases matching TRBD1. The V gene end was trimmed by 5 bases and the J gene end by 11 bases; junction bases not matched to a gene: 11. Germline-derived CDR1 and CDR2 are SGHVS and FQNEAQ. CDR3 length equals 13 residues. CDR3: CASSPTLGTAAFF. The CDR3 nucleotides read TGTGCCAGCAGCCCCACACTTGGGACAGCCGCTTTCTTT. Variable domain in full (rest from reference TRBV7-8 and TRBJ1-1): GAGVSQSPRYKVAKRGQDVALRCDPISGHVSLFWYQQALGQGPEFLTYFQNEAQLDKSGLPSDRFFAERPEGSVSTLKIQRTQQEDSAVYLCASSPTLGTAAFFGQGTRLTVV.

Notes on this clone: In the same sample, other DNA sequences code for this CDR3. The chain joins TRBV18 to TRBJ2-7; TRBD2 might be the D (7 bases). The germline gives CDR1 KGHSH, CDR2 LQKENI. Trimming pared 3 bases from V and 7 bases from J, leaving 16 bases between. The CDR3 is 14 amino acids. The CDR3 is CASSPRGQEGEQYF. The CDR3 DNA sequence: TGTGCCAGCTCACCGCGGGGGCAAGAAGGAGAGCAGTACTTC.

V gene TRBV4-2 combines with J gene TRBJ1-1, with D perhaps matching TRBD1 (6 bases). The V end lost 0 bases, the J end lost 1 base, and 9 bases lay between the germline ends. Per the germline V gene, CDR1 is LGHNA and CDR2 is YNFKEQ. This CDR3 spans 15 amino acids. The CDR3: CASSQEGTTNTEAFF. The CDR3 nucleotides read TGTGCCAGCAGCCAAGAAGGGACAACGAACACTGAAGCTTTCTTT.

This chain joins TRBV5-1 and TRBJ2-7; possible D gene TRBD1, 6 bases. There are 14 residues in the CDR3. Germline V CDR1 and CDR2: SGHRS, YFSETQ. The V end was cut by 5 bases, the J end by 5 bases, with 17 bases between. CDR3 coding DNA: TGCGCCAGCAGAACGACAGGTAACTTCCACGAGCAGTACTTC. Protein sequence: CASRTTGNFHEQYF.

The rearrangement uses TRBV29-1 and TRBJ2-1; D may be TRBD2 (6 bases). V lost 6 bases and J 7 bases, leaving 16 bases between the germline ends. This CDR3 spans 13 amino acids. Per germline, CDR1 SQVTM and CDR2 ANQGSEA. CDR3 DNA: TGCAGCGTCCCAGCAGGCGGGGTAAATGAGCAGTTCTTC. This translates into CSVPAGGVNEQFF.

The CDR3 DNA follows: TGTGCCAGCAGCAGGACAGGGGGGGAGCTGTTTTTT. It specifies CASSRTGGELFF. This chain uses TRBV7-3 with TRBJ2-2, with 8 nucleotides matching TRBD1. V trimming: 5 bases; J trimming: 8 bases; junction bases outside the gene matches: 1. This CDR3 is 12 amino acids long. Germline V gene lookup returns CDR1 SGHTA and CDR2 FQGTGA.

CDR3 amino acids: CASSVGQYQETQYF. The CDR3 nucleotides are TGTGCCAGCAGCGTGGGACAGTACCAAGAGACCCAGTACTTC. This chain connects TRBV9 to TRBJ2-5, with TRBD1 matching 7 bases. J lost 0 bases, V lost 2 bases, and 1 base had no gene match. The CDR3 extends over 14 amino acids. Germline V CDR1 and CDR2: SGDLS, YYNGEE.

The rearrangement joins TRBV11-2 to TRBJ2-7, with 8 bases matching TRBD2. Germline V CDR1 and CDR2: SGHAT, FQNNGV. J was trimmed by 2 bases and V by 0 bases; bases with no gene match: 3. The CDR3 has 15 residues. This chain's CDR3 is CASSLEPRGAYEQYF. CDR3 nucleotides: TGTGCCAGCAGCTTAGAGCCGCGGGGGGCCTACGAGCAGTACTTC.

The chain links TRBV11-2 to TRBJ1-2; 8 nucleotides line up with TRBD1. Germline V gene lookup returns CDR1 SGHAT and CDR2 FQNNGV. V shed 4 bases and J 4 bases; nucleotides not matched to a gene: 8. The CDR3 consists of 15 residues. CDR3 region: CASSSYRDRGYGYTF. The CDR3 DNA sequence: TGTGCCAGCAGCTCCTACAGAGACAGGGGCTATGGCTACACCTTC.

The rearrangement uses TRBV6-6 and TRBJ1-2; D uncertain. This CDR3 has 12 residues. V was cut by 7 bases and J by 8 bases, with 14 bases left in between. CDR1 and CDR2 (germline): MNHNY, SVGAGI (reference sequence). The CDR3 sequence: CASTYTAEGYTF. The CDR3 DNA follows: TGTGCCAGCACCTATACGGCAGAAGGCTACACCTTC.

V is TRBV4-3 and J is TRBJ2-7, with TRBD1 identical over 7 bases. Germline CDR1 and CDR2: LGHNA and YSLEER. The trim removed 4 bases at V and 3 bases at J, leaving 12 bases unmatched. This CDR3 has 16 residues. The CDR3 loop reads CASSPIIGDSIYEQYF. In nucleotides, the CDR3 is TGCGCCAGCAGCCCCATCATTGGGGACAGTATCTACGAGCAGTACTTC.

V and J are TRBV5-6 and TRBJ2-3; unclear D gene. Trimming shortened V by 2 bases and J by 6 bases, and 4 bases separated the two germline ends. Germline V gives CDR1 SGHDT, CDR2 YYEEEE. There are 11 residues in the CDR3. The CDR3 reads CASSFRDTQYF. For the CDR3, the DNA is TGTGCCAGCAGCTTCAGGGATACGCAGTATTTT.

This clone was seen only once. The rearrangement joins TRBV5-4 to TRBJ2-3; TRBD2 agrees at 10 bases. CDR1 and CDR2 (germline): SGHNT, YYREEE (reference sequence). The CDR3 is made up of 20 amino acids. The V and J ends lost 3 bases and 5 bases, in that order; junction bases with no gene match: 21. The CDR3 is CASSSRGGGLTSGWGDTQYF. Here the CDR3 DNA reads TGTGCCAGCAGCTCGCGAGGGGGTGGTTTGACTAGCGGGTGGGGAGATACGCAGTATTTT.

V is TRBV6-5 and J is TRBJ1-1; D unresolved. V lost 0 bases and J 10 bases, leaving 15 bases between the germline ends. CDR3 length: 14 amino acids. Germline V gives CDR1 MNHEY, CDR2 SVGAGI. In DNA form, the CDR3 reads TGTGCCAGCAGTTACTCGGCATCGAATCTGGTAGCTTTCTTT. Protein sequence: CASSYSASNLVAFF.

The rearrangement links TRBV10-3 to TRBJ1-2; D may be TRBD1 (5 bases). V lost 4 bases, J lost 2 bases, and 8 bases lay in between. This CDR3 is built from 13 residues. Germline lookup yields CDR1 ENHRY and CDR2 SYGVKD. The CDR3 sequence is CAISGGENYGYTF. The CDR3 DNA reads TGTGCCATCAGTGGGGGCGAGAACTATGGCTACACCTTC.

The chain uses TRBV14 and TRBJ2-3; no reliable D call. There are 16 residues in the CDR3. The V gene lost 0 bases and the J gene lost 0 bases, with 10 bases spanning the gap. Germline CDR1 and CDR2: SGHDN and FVKESK. In DNA, the CDR3 is TGTGCCAGCAGCCAAGATATAGACCCTAGCACAGATACGCAGTATTTT. Translating it yields CASSQDIDPSTDTQYF.